This T cell receptor beta chain appears in the sequencing data of a study of blood T cell repertoires in COVID-19. Profiling relied on immunoSEQ multiplex PCR, and the TCRdb table lists in-frame clones only, not all of them. The sample consists of roughly 130,000 clones, about three quarters of them appearing once. Trimming pared 2 bases from V and 2 bases from J, leaving 7 bases between. Germline V gives CDR1 SGHTA, CDR2 FQGNSA. This CDR3 region has 13 residues. The receptor was derived from a man aged 80 or over with acute or convalescent COVID-19. Sequencing used peripheral blood. V gene TRBV7-2 combines with J gene TRBJ2-7; the D is unclear. The CDR3 reads CASSLYRAYEQYF. CDR3 DNA sequence: TGTGCCAGCAGCTTATACAGAGCCTACGAGCAGTACTTC.